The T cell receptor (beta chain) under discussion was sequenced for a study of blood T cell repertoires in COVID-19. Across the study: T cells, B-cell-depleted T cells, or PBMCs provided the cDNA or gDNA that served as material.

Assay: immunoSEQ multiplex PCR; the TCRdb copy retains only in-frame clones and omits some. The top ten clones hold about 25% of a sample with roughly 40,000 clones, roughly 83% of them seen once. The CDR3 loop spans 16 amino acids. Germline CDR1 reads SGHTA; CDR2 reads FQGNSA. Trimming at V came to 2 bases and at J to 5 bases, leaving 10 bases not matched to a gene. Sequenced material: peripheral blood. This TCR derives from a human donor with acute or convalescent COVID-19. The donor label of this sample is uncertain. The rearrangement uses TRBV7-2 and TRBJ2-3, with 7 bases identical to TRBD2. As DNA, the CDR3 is TGTGCCAGCAGCTTACGTAGCGGGTCACTCGGAGATACGCAGTATTTT. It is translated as CASSLRSGSLGDTQYF.